Listed here are 2 T cell receptor beta chains from one sample, sequenced in a study of molecular identifiers for immune sequencing clone quantification. TCRdb reprocessed the PCR reads via MiXCR and lists one record per CDR3 protein. The data hold about half a million distinct CDR3 sequences, with about 25% observed a single time. Sample: naive CD8+ T cells from blood, with Jurkat cell RNA spiked in. Subset meaning: FACS-sorted CD8+CD4-CCR7+CD45RA+ naive T cells. These receptors came from a human donor in good health. Some libraries in this study had Jurkat cell RNA spiked in.

The chain carries TRBV9 and TRBJ2-3; 10 bases align to TRBD2. In germline, CDR1 is SGDLS, CDR2 YYNGEE. V gave up 10 bases and J gave up 4 bases; unmatched junction bases: 9. The CDR3 sequence is 14 residues long. DNA of the CDR3: TGTGCCTCAGGAGCTAGCGGGAGCTCAGATACGCAGTATTTT. The encoded protein is CASGASGSSDTQYF.

This clonotype has a handful of counts. The CDR3 reads CASSVGGGGRLTDTQYF. For the CDR3, the DNA is TGTGCCAGCAGCGTAGGAGGCGGCGGGAGGTTGACAGATACGCAGTATTTT. The V and J genes are TRBV9 and TRBJ2-3; the match to TRBD2 covers 8 bases. Germline V gene lookup returns CDR1 SGDLS and CDR2 YYNGEE. J gave up 3 bases and V 0 bases, and 9 bases lay outside the gene matches. There are 17 residues in the CDR3.